These 21 T cell receptor beta chains share one sample of origin, sequenced in a study of glioma-infiltrating T cells after dendritic cell vaccination. The protocol was immunoSEQ multiplex PCR, while the TCRdb copy is restricted to in-frame clones and leaves out a portion. The sample includes 80,000 to 100,000 clones, 79% of them seen just once. The sample consisted of blood, taken before dendritic cell vaccination. These receptor sequences come from a human donor with glioblastoma.

This chain joins TRBV7-8 and TRBJ2-7; D is perhaps TRBD1 (7 bases). The CDR3 is 15 residues long. The V end was cut by 5 bases, the J end by 0 bases, with 14 bases between. Per germline, CDR1 SGHVS and CDR2 FQNEAQ. The CDR3 nucleotides are TGTGCCAGCAGCCCGGGGGACAGAGCCTCCTACGAGCAGTACTTC. This translates into CASSPGDRASYEQYF.

The CDR3, as DNA: TGTGCCAGCAGCGTCACCGGGACAGGGAGCACTGAAGCTTTCTTT. The encoded protein is CASSVTGTGSTEAFF. The genes are TRBV9 and TRBJ1-1; 9 bases are shared with TRBD1. The CDR3 length is 15 residues. The germline CDR1 and CDR2 sequences are SGDLS and YYNGEE. The ends lost 2 bases at V and 4 bases at J; junction bases unmatched: 6.

The chain is built from TRBV9 and TRBJ1-2; maybe TRBD1 (6 bases). This CDR3 is 15 amino acids long. Trimming took 3 bases from V and 8 from J, leaving 20 bases between them. Germline V gene sequence: CDR1 SGDLS, CDR2 YYNGEE. The DNA for the CDR3 is TGTGCCAGCAGCGCGCGGACAGCGCTTTATGCCGGCTACACCTTC. Translating it yields CASSARTALYAGYTF.

This clone showed up just a few times. The J gene is TRBJ2-6, the V gene TRBV2; D gene unclear. Between the trimmed V and J ends, which lost 9 bases and 0 bases, there was a span of 9 bases. Germline values: CDR1 SNHLY, CDR2 FYNNEI. The CDR3 contains 14 residues. The CDR3 nucleotides are TGTGCCAGTTCCCGTAGCTCTGGGGCCAACGTCCTGACTTTC. This gives the protein CASSRSSGANVLTF.

CDR3 sequence: CASSPGQVKYNEQFF. CDR3 nucleotides: TGCGCCAGCAGCCCGGGACAGGTGAAATACAATGAGCAGTTCTTC. The rearrangement joins TRBV5-1 to TRBJ2-1, with 8 bases that match TRBD1. V lost 4 bases and J lost 4; bases outside the gene matches: 7. This CDR3 comprises 15 residues. Germline V gives CDR1 SGHRS, CDR2 YFSETQ.

The V call is TRBV5-1, the J call TRBJ2-7; 7 bases align to TRBD1. J was trimmed by 3 bases and V by 0 bases; bases with no gene match: 9. In germline, CDR1 is SGHRS, CDR2 YFSETQ. This CDR3 is built from 16 residues. CDR3 nucleotides: TGCGCCAGCAGCTTGGCGCATGGGACAGCGAACTACGAGCAGTACTTC. Protein: CASSLAHGTANYEQYF.

The chain is built from TRBV4-1 and TRBJ1-1; D might be TRBD1 (5 bases). CDR1 MGHRA and CDR2 YSYEKL come from the germline V gene. Trimming left V 0 bases short and J 0 bases short, with 5 bases between. The CDR3 sequence is 14 residues long. CDR3 bases: TGCGCCAGCAGCCAAGAGACAGTGAACACTGAAGCTTTCTTT. Translated: CASSQETVNTEAFF.

The V call is TRBV5-1, the J call TRBJ1-6; a weak D match, TRBD1 (5 bases). CDR1 SGHRS and CDR2 YFSETQ come from the germline V gene. The CDR3 extends over 14 amino acids. The V end lost 4 bases, the J end lost 9 bases, and 14 bases lay between the germline ends. CDR3 sequence (DNA): TGCGCCAGCAGCCGGGGGGAGCTGGGTTCACCCCTCCACTTT. Its protein is CASSRGELGSPLHF.

The CDR3 region is CASSQLAGSLISSYNEQFF. DNA for the CDR3: TGTGCCAGTAGTCAGCTAGCTGGAAGTTTAATAAGCTCCTACAATGAGCAGTTCTTC. The chain has TRBV19 and TRBJ2-1, with D possibly TRBD2 on 5 matching bases. Germline V gives CDR1 LNHDA, CDR2 SQIVND (reference sequence). The V end lost 5 bases, the J end lost 0 bases, and 23 bases lay between the germline ends. The CDR3 consists of 19 residues.

The rearrangement joins TRBV2 to TRBJ2-3; the match to TRBD2 covers 8 bases. The CDR3 contains 15 residues. V shed 7 bases, J shed 2 bases, and the junction held 8 bases outside the gene matches. Germline CDR1 is SNHLY and CDR2 is FYNNEI. CDR3 protein: CASNSRSGDTDTQYF. The CDR3 DNA sequence: TGTGCCAGCAACTCGCGTAGCGGGGACACAGATACGCAGTATTTT.

This chain connects TRBV19 to TRBJ2-7; TRBD1 agrees at 9 bases. The germline V gene encodes CDR1 LNHDA and CDR2 SQIVND (reference sequence). Unmatched junction bases numbered 3, after V lost 5 bases and J lost 4 bases. CDR3 size: 13 residues. This chain's CDR3 is CASSDRGRYEQYF. CDR3 DNA sequence: TGTGCCAGTAGTGACAGGGGGAGATACGAGCAGTACTTC.

The rearrangement joins TRBV5-1 to TRBJ1-1; the match to TRBD1 covers 7 bases. V lost 3 bases and J lost 6; bases outside the gene matches: 11. The CDR3 runs 15 residues. CDR1 is SGHRS and CDR2 is YFSETQ in the germline V gene. The DNA of the CDR3 is TGCGCCAGCAGCTGGAACAGGGGTGGGGGGTCTGAAGCTTTCTTT. Its translation: CASSWNRGGGSEAFF.

The chain joins TRBV5-6 to TRBJ2-3; 8 nucleotides agree with TRBD2. The CDR3 loop spans 14 amino acids. The V and J ends lost 4 bases and 9 bases, in that order; junction bases with no gene match: 10. The V gene's germline CDR1 is SGHDT and CDR2 YYEEEE. CDR3 sequence (DNA): TGTGCCAGCAGCCGACCCGGGGGGGGGATGACGCAGTATTTT. Its protein is CASSRPGGGMTQYF.

The chain joins TRBV10-2 to TRBJ2-7, with 7 bases lining up with TRBD2. CDR1 WSHSY and CDR2 SAAADI come from the germline V gene. The CDR3 consists of 13 residues. The V and J ends lost 7 bases and 2 bases, in that order; junction bases with no gene match: 5. CDR3 protein: CASMVAGAYEQYF. The CDR3 bases are TGCGCCAGCATGGTTGCGGGGGCCTACGAGCAGTACTTC.

This clone was counted once. The V gene is TRBV4-1, the J gene TRBJ1-2, with D unresolved. From germline, CDR1 is MGHRA and CDR2 YSYEKL. The CDR3 extends over 14 amino acids. The germline V and J ends were trimmed by 1 base and 2 bases, with 8 bases remaining between them. Here the CDR3 reads CASSQVLRNYGYTF. CDR3 in DNA: TGCGCCAGCAGCCAAGTGTTGAGGAACTATGGCTACACCTTC.

This chain links TRBV5-1 with TRBJ2-5; the match to TRBD2 covers 15 bases. V shed 4 bases and J 4 bases; nucleotides not matched to a gene: 2. The CDR3 spans 15 residues. Germline V lookup: CDR1 SGHRS, CDR2 YFSETQ. The CDR3 loop is CASSRTSGGVETQYF. In nucleotides, the CDR3 is TGCGCCAGCAGCCGGACTAGCGGGGGGGTAGAGACCCAGTACTTC.

The J gene is TRBJ2-3, the V gene TRBV5-1; TRBD2 aligns across 10 bases. The CDR3 is made up of 16 amino acids. The J segment lost 0 bases and the V segment lost 4 bases, leaving 5 bases of the junction unmatched. Germline V gene data show CDR1 as SGHRS and CDR2 as YFSETQ. CDR3 nucleotide sequence: TGCGCCAGCAGCCAAAGGACTAGCGGTAGCACAGATACGCAGTATTTT. Its protein is CASSQRTSGSTDTQYF.

This clone came up a few times. The chain combines TRBV19 with TRBJ2-2; no clear D gene. This CDR3 has 14 amino acids. The V gene's germline CDR1 is LNHDA and CDR2 SQIVND (reference sequence). V dropped 9 bases and J dropped 5 bases, with 16 bases sitting between them. The CDR3 region is CASSAGRLTGELFF. The CDR3, as DNA: TGTGCCAGCAGTGCTGGCAGGCTAACCGGGGAGCTGTTTTTT.

The chain uses TRBV4-1 and TRBJ2-5; D not resolved. This CDR3 contains 15 residues. Germline CDR1 is MGHRA and CDR2 is YSYEKL. V was trimmed by 1 base and J by 2 bases, leaving 11 bases between them. Here the CDR3 reads CASSQVAASQETQYF. The CDR3 DNA reads as TGCGCCAGCAGCCAAGTGGCGGCCAGTCAAGAGACCCAGTACTTC.

J is TRBJ1-4 and V is TRBV25-1; D perhaps matches TRBD1 (5 bases). V gave up 6 bases and J gave up 7 bases, with 18 bases separating them. The CDR3 is 15 residues long. Germline V lookup: CDR1 MGHDK, CDR2 SYGVNS. The CDR3 is CASSPSGILGEKLFF. CDR3 sequence (DNA): TGTGCCAGCAGCCCTTCAGGGATTCTCGGTGAAAAACTGTTTTTT.

The genes are TRBV5-1 and TRBJ2-3, with D possibly TRBD1 on 6 matching bases. Between the trimmed V and J ends, which lost 2 bases and 6 bases, there was a span of 13 bases. CDR1 SGHRS and CDR2 YFSETQ come from the germline V gene. The CDR3 is 14 amino acids. CDR3 protein: CASSFGQRGDTQYF. Written as DNA, the CDR3 is TGCGCCAGCAGCTTTGGACAGAGAGGGGATACGCAGTATTTT.